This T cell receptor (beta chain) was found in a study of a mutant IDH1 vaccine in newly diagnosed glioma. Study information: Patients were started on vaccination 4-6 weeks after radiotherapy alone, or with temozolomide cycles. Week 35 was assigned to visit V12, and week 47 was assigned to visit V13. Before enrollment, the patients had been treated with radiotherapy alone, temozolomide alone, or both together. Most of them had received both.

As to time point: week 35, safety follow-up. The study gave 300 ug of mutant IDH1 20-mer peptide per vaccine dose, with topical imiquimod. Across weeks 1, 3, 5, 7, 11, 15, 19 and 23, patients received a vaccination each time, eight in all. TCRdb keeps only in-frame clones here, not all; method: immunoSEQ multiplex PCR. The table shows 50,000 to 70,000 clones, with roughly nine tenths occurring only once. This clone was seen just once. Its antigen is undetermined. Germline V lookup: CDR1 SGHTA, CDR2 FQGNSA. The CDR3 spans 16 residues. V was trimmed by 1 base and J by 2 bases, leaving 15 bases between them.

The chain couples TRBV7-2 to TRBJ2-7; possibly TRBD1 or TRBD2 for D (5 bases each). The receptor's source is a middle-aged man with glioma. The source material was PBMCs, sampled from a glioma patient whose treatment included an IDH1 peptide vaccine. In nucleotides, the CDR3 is TGTGCCAGCAGCTTAGGATGGGCCGGGACCCCCTACGAGCAGTACTTC. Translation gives CASSLGWAGTPYEQYF. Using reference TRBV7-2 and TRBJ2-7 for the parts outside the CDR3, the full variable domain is GAGVSQSPSNKVTEKGKDVELRCDPISGHTALYWYRQSLGQGLEFLIYFQGNSAPDKSGLPSDRFSAERTGGSVSTLTIQRTQQEDSAVYLCASSLGWAGTPYEQYFGPGTRLTVT.